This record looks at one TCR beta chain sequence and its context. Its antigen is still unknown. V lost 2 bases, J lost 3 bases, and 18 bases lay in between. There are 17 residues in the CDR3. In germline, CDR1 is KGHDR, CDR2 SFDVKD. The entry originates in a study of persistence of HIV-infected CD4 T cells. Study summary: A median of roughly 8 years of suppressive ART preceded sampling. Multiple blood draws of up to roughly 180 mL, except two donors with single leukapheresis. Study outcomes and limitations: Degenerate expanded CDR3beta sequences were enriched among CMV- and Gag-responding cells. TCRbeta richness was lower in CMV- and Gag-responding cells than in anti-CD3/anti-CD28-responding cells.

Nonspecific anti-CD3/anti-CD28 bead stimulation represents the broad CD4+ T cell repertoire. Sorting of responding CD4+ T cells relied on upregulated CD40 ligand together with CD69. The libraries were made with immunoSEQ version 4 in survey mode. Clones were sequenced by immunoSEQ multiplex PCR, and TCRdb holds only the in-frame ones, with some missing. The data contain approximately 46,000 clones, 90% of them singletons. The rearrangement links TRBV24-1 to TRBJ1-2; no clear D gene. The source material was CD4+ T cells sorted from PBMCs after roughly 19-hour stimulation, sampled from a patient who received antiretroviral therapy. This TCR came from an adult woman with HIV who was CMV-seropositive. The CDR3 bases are TGTGCCACCAGTGATTCCGGCCTTGCTTCATATTACTATGGCTACACCTTC. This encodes CATSDSGLASYYYGYTF.